The 28 T cell receptor beta chains in this list originate from one sample, sequenced in a study of cytomegalovirus exposure and HLA in healthy donors. PCR amplification relied on 60 Vbeta primers (plus 13 Jbeta primers). The repertoire was sequenced with immunoSEQ multiplex PCR; TCRdb's copy has only in-frame clones and lacks some. In the table there are about 150,000 clones, about 80% of which are singletons. Sequencing was done on a sample of PBMCs. The receptors derive from a woman in her fifties or sixties in good health and CMV-seropositive.

As regards this clone: One end of the junction does not line up with germline, which may come from a read error. Other DNA sequences in this specimen translate into the identical CDR3. The chain carries TRBV5-1 and TRBJ1-3; D might be TRBD1 (5 bases). The CDR3 contains 18 residues. Germline-derived CDR1 and CDR2 are SGHRS and YFSETQ. CDR3 in amino acids: CASSAGLLNTLSGNTIYF. As DNA, the CDR3 is TGCGCCAGCAGCGCGGGACTGTTGAATACCCTCTCTGGGAACACCATATATTTT.

The rearrangement links TRBV6-5 to TRBJ2-3; D perhaps matches TRBD1 (7 bases). V gave up 5 bases and J gave up 2 bases, with 14 bases separating them. Germline values: CDR1 MNHEY, CDR2 SVGAGI. This CDR3 has 15 amino acids. The CDR3 is CASSPGGSPTDTQYF. CDR3 coding DNA: TGTGCCAGCAGTCCAGGGGGGTCTCCCACAGATACGCAGTATTTT.

This clone was seen more than once but under ten times. The chain is built from TRBV14 and TRBJ2-6; unclear D gene. Germline lookup yields CDR1 SGHDN and CDR2 FVKESK. V was trimmed by 5 bases and J by 1 base, leaving 3 bases between them. The CDR3 sequence is 13 residues long. This CDR3 is CASSVSGANVLTF. Written as DNA, the CDR3 is TGTGCCAGCAGCGTATCTGGGGCCAACGTCCTGACTTTC.

The rearrangement uses TRBV7-6 and TRBJ2-3, with TRBD2 identical over 11 bases. The CDR3 sequence is 16 residues long. V was pared by 6 bases and J by 4 bases, with 9 bases of the junction left unmatched. Germline V gene lookup returns CDR1 SGHVS and CDR2 FNYEAQ. The DNA for the CDR3 is TGTGCCAGCAGTTCACTAGCGGGGGTGCGGGCAGATACGCAGTATTTT. Protein sequence: CASSSLAGVRADTQYF.

The genes are TRBV2 and TRBJ2-1; 8 bases agree with TRBD1. The CDR3 is 15 residues long. The germline CDR1 and CDR2 sequences are SNHLY and FYNNEI. V shed 6 bases, J shed 5 bases, and the junction held 9 bases outside the gene matches. The CDR3 nucleotides are TGTGCCAGCAGGGCAAGGACAGGGTCAAACAATGAGCAGTTCTTC. Its translation: CASRARTGSNNEQFF.

The rearrangement uses TRBV30 and TRBJ1-6, with TRBD1 identical over 7 bases. The germline gives CDR1 GTSNPN, CDR2 SVGIG (reference sequence). V lost 5 bases to trimming and J lost 7 bases; unmatched junction nucleotides: 5. The CDR3 is made up of 13 amino acids. The CDR3 region has the DNA TGTGCCTGGGGTAAACAGGGGAATTCACCCCTCCACTTT. This codes for CAWGKQGNSPLHF.

The CDR3 loop is CASSSGQMNTEAFF. The CDR3 DNA reads as TGTGCCAGCAGCTCGGGACAGATGAACACTGAAGCTTTCTTT. The V call is TRBV11-2, the J call TRBJ1-1, with TRBD1 identical over 7 bases. CDR1 is SGHAT and CDR2 is FQNNGV in the germline V gene. CDR3 length equals 14 residues. V was pared by 4 bases and J by 0 bases, with 2 bases of the junction left unmatched.

The chain uses TRBV2 and TRBJ1-2; 11 nucleotides align to TRBD1. Unmatched junction bases numbered 7, after V lost 6 bases and J lost 4 bases. The CDR3 is 15 amino acids. Looked up from germline, CDR1 is SNHLY and CDR2 is FYNNEI. The CDR3, as DNA: TGTGCCAGCAGAGAGGACAGGGGGCGAGTCTATGGCTACACCTTC. Its translation: CASREDRGRVYGYTF.

Only a few counts were recorded for this clone. The chain combines TRBV6-1 with TRBJ1-5, with D perhaps TRBD1 (5 bases). V shed 6 bases and J shed 1 base, with 7 bases lying between them. The CDR3 sequence is 13 residues long. CDR1 is MNHNS, CDR2 SASEGT, per germline. The CDR3 protein is CASSRQSNQPQHF. The CDR3 bases are TGTGCCAGCAGCCGACAGAGCAATCAGCCCCAGCATTTT.

The chain carries TRBV7-9 and TRBJ2-7, with TRBD1 matching over 8 bases. The V gene's germline CDR1 is SEHNR and CDR2 FQNEAQ (reference sequence). Unmatched junction bases numbered 3, after V lost 4 bases and J lost 4 bases. The CDR3 consists of 13 residues. The DNA of the CDR3 is TGTGCCAGCAGCTCGGACAGGGTTTACGAGCAGTACTTC. Encoded protein: CASSSDRVYEQYF. Complete variable domain (other parts from reference TRBV7-9 and TRBJ2-7): DTGVSQNPRHKITKRGQNVTFRCDPISEHNRLYWYRQTLGQGPEFLTYFQNEAQLEKSRLLSDRFSAERPKGSFSTLEIQRTEQGDSAMYLCASSSDRVYEQYFGPGTRLTVT.

V usage is TRBV2 and J usage is TRBJ1-6, with 7 bases fitting TRBD1. This CDR3 spans 14 amino acids. Germline lookup yields CDR1 SNHLY and CDR2 FYNNEI. V shed 3 bases, J shed 7 bases, and the junction held 3 bases outside the gene matches. This chain's CDR3 is CASSEGQLNSPLHF. The CDR3 DNA reads as TGTGCCAGCAGTGAGGGACAGCTAAATTCACCCCTCCACTTT.

This clone was counted a few times. This chain connects TRBV15 to TRBJ2-3; 7 bases match TRBD2. The junction had 3 bases not matched to a gene; V was cut back by 6 bases and J by 3 bases. The CDR3 covers 13 residues. Germline V gene sequence: CDR1 LNHNV, CDR2 YYDKDF (reference sequence). The DNA of the CDR3 is TGTGCCACCAGTCGCGGGGGAACAGATACGCAGTATTTT. Translation gives CATSRGGTDTQYF.

The chain links TRBV29-1 to TRBJ1-2; 8 nucleotides match TRBD1. CDR3 length: 13 residues. V lost 5 bases to trimming and J lost 3 bases; unmatched junction nucleotides: 5. CDR1 is SQVTM and CDR2 is ANQGSEA in the germline V gene. The CDR3 coding sequence is TGCAGCGTTACCAAACAGGGGGACTATGGCTACACCTTC. Protein sequence: CSVTKQGDYGYTF.

The chain carries TRBV6-1 and TRBJ2-1, with a tentative D call TRBD1 (5 bases). This CDR3 region has 14 residues. Germline V CDR1 and CDR2: MNHNS, SASEGT. The V and J ends lost 3 bases and 4 bases respectively, with 10 bases between them. The CDR3 region is CASSDRGAYNEQFF. Here the CDR3 DNA reads TGTGCCAGCAGTGACCGTGGGGCTTACAATGAGCAGTTCTTC.

This sequence joins TRBV10-2 and TRBJ1-1; no firm D call. Trimming removed 0 bases at V and 1 base at J, with 9 bases between. Germline V gene sequence: CDR1 WSHSY, CDR2 SAAADI. This CDR3 spans 15 amino acids. In DNA, the CDR3 is TGCGCCAGCAGTGAGTCTGCAGGAACGAACACTGAAGCTTTCTTT. Its translation is CASSESAGTNTEAFF.

This chain links TRBV2 with TRBJ1-6; maybe TRBD1 (5 bases). Germline values: CDR1 SNHLY, CDR2 FYNNEI. The length of the CDR3 is 16 residues. V was clipped by 3 bases and J by 4 bases, with 13 bases between them. CDR3: CASSDTRDGYNSPLHF. CDR3 nucleotides: TGTGCCAGCAGTGATACGCGGGACGGGTATAATTCACCCCTCCACTTT.

The chain is built from TRBV27 and TRBJ2-1; weak D call: TRBD2 (5 bases). V was trimmed by 4 bases and J by 0 bases, leaving 7 bases between them. Germline lookup yields CDR1 MNHEY and CDR2 SMNVEV (reference sequence). The CDR3 contains 14 residues. The CDR3 DNA reads TGTGCCAGCAGTTCCGGGAACTCCTACAATGAGCAGTTCTTC. As protein: CASSSGNSYNEQFF.

The CDR3 coding sequence is TGCAGCGTGGACACAGGGGGCGACGGGACCGGGGAGCTGTTTTTT. Translating it yields CSVDTGGDGTGELFF. This chain links TRBV29-1 with TRBJ2-2; 9 nucleotides align to TRBD1. Germline V lookup: CDR1 SQVTM, CDR2 ANQGSEA. CDR3 length: 15 amino acids. The J segment lost 5 bases and the V segment lost 6 bases, leaving 10 bases of the junction unmatched.

This sequence joins TRBV7-3 and TRBJ1-2, with a tentative D call TRBD1 (6 bases). Between the trimmed V and J ends, which lost 5 bases and 4 bases, there was a span of 14 bases. The germline V gene has CDR1 SGHTA and CDR2 FQGTGA. The CDR3 has 14 amino acids. The CDR3 reads CASSLWTAGYGYTF. CDR3 nucleotide sequence: TGTGCCAGCAGCCTGTGGACAGCTGGCTATGGCTACACCTTC.

This clone was observed a single time. The chain recombines TRBV7-8 with TRBJ2-7; D gene ambiguous. V shed 4 bases and J shed 7 bases, with 8 bases lying between them. Germline V gives CDR1 SGHVS, CDR2 FQNEAQ. The CDR3 length is 11 residues. The CDR3 nucleotides read TGTGCCAGCAGCTCCCCGACAGAGCAGTACTTC. Translation: CASSSPTEQYF.

J is TRBJ2-2 and V is TRBV12-5; the match to TRBD1 covers 7 bases. The CDR3 contains 15 residues. V shed 6 bases, J shed 2 bases, and the junction held 6 bases outside the gene matches. From germline, CDR1 is LGHNT and CDR2 FRNRAP. The CDR3 nucleotides read TGTGCTAGTGGAACGGGACAGACTAACACCGGGGAGCTGTTTTTT. Translated, it gives CASGTGQTNTGELFF.

The V call is TRBV30, the J call TRBJ2-1; 9 nucleotides align to TRBD1. From germline, CDR1 is GTSNPN and CDR2 SVGIG (reference sequence). This CDR3 is built from 16 residues. Germline trimming cut 4 bases from V and 4 bases from J; bases unmatched to any gene: 11. CDR3 sequence reads: CAWTQEPGTGYNEQFF. The CDR3 DNA sequence: TGTGCCTGGACGCAGGAGCCCGGGACAGGGTACAATGAGCAGTTCTTC.

This chain joins TRBV5-1 and TRBJ1-5, with 9 bases lining up with TRBD1. Germline CDR1 and CDR2: SGHRS and YFSETQ. The CDR3 length is 17 residues. Unmatched junction bases numbered 13, after V lost 2 bases and J lost 7 bases. CDR3 bases: TGCGCCAGCAGCTTTTTGATGGACAGGGGTGCAAAACAGCCCCAGCATTTT. It translates to CASSFLMDRGAKQPQHF.

The genes are TRBV7-9 and TRBJ1-5; TRBD1 matches 9 bases. V was pared by 5 bases and J by 0 bases, with 11 bases of the junction left unmatched. The CDR3 length is 18 residues. Per germline, CDR1 SEHNR and CDR2 FQNEAQ (reference sequence). The CDR3 is CASSGSRDRDYSNQPQHF. The CDR3 nucleotides are TGTGCCAGCAGCGGGAGCCGGGACAGGGATTATAGCAATCAGCCCCAGCATTTT.

V usage is TRBV6-5 and J usage is TRBJ2-4; TRBD1 might be the D (5 bases). The ends were cut back, 4 bases at V and 5 bases at J, with 18 bases in the middle. The length of the CDR3 is 16 residues. The germline V gene has CDR1 MNHEY and CDR2 SVGAGI. The CDR3 DNA follows: TGTGCCAGCAGTTCTAACGGACACGCCGCCCAAAACATTCAGTACTTC. It encodes CASSSNGHAAQNIQYF.

The chain has TRBV9 and TRBJ1-4, with D perhaps TRBD1 (6 bases). The CDR3 runs 15 residues. Germline V gene sequence: CDR1 SGDLS, CDR2 YYNGEE. The ends were cut back, 0 bases at V and 7 bases at J, with 13 bases in the middle. This CDR3 reads CASSVAGGRGEKLFF. CDR3 DNA: TGTGCCAGCAGCGTAGCCGGGGGGCGAGGTGAAAAACTGTTTTTT.

Of note for this clone: Other nucleotide sequences from this sample produce the same CDR3. The chain has TRBV6-6 and TRBJ2-3; a weak D match, TRBD2 (7 bases). This CDR3 contains 14 residues. The V end was cut by 7 bases, the J end by 2 bases, with 13 bases between. Germline V gene lookup returns CDR1 MNHNY and CDR2 SVGAGI (reference sequence). The CDR3 DNA reads as TGTGCCAGCACTAAGGGGGGGGCCACAGATACGCAGTATTTT. This sequence encodes CASTKGGATDTQYF.

The CDR3 DNA reads TGTGCCACCACAAACAGGGCCGGGGCCAACGTCCTGACTTTC. This gives the protein CATTNRAGANVLTF. The chain has TRBV27 and TRBJ2-6; the D gene is possibly TRBD1 (6 bases). The V end lost 10 bases, the J end lost 4 bases, and 14 bases lay between the germline ends. The CDR3 is 14 residues long. CDR1 and CDR2 (germline): MNHEY, SMNVEV (reference sequence).